This entry lists 18 T cell receptor beta chains sequenced from one sample in a study of cytomegalovirus exposure and HLA in healthy donors. The repertoire was sequenced with immunoSEQ multiplex PCR; TCRdb's copy has only in-frame clones and lacks some. The table lists 150,000 to 200,000 clones, 86% of them singletons. Sequencing was performed on PBMCs. All receptors come from a woman aged 18-30 years in good health and CMV-seronegative.

The chain is built from TRBV7-8 and TRBJ2-7; 7 bases line up with TRBD2. The ends lost 1 base at V and 0 bases at J; junction bases unmatched: 12. CDR1 SGHVS and CDR2 FQNEAQ come from the germline V gene. This CDR3 comprises 18 residues. The CDR3 region has the DNA TGTGCCAGCAGCTTAGTCTGGAGCGGGATAGGAGCCTCCTACGAGCAGTACTTC. Its translation is CASSLVWSGIGASYEQYF. Based on the CDR3 plus reference TRBV7-8 and TRBJ2-7, the full variable domain is GAGVSQSPRYKVAKRGQDVALRCDPISGHVSLFWYQQALGQGPEFLTYFQNEAQLDKSGLPSDRFFAERPEGSVSTLKIQRTQQEDSAVYLCASSLVWSGIGASYEQYFGPGTRLTVT.

The chain uses TRBV9 and TRBJ2-1, with D possibly TRBD2 on 6 matching bases. Trimming stripped 0 bases from V and 4 bases from J, with 11 bases between. From germline, CDR1 is SGDLS and CDR2 YYNGEE. The CDR3 runs 15 residues. The chain's CDR3 is CASSVGLAEYNEQFF. The CDR3 nucleotides read TGTGCCAGCAGCGTAGGGTTAGCGGAGTACAATGAGCAGTTCTTC.

This clone is a singleton in its sample. The chain joins TRBV19 to TRBJ2-2, with a weak D call TRBD1 (6 bases). CDR3 size: 14 residues. The germline V gene encodes CDR1 LNHDA and CDR2 SQIVND (reference sequence). Between the trimmed V and J ends, which lost 6 bases and 4 bases, there was a span of 12 bases. CDR3 DNA: TGTGCCAGTAGAACAGGGCCGACCACCGGGGAGCTGTTTTTT. Protein: CASRTGPTTGELFF.

This chain joins TRBV29-1 and TRBJ1-1; 7 bases are a match to TRBD1. V was clipped by 3 bases and J by 3 bases; unmatched bases: 4. CDR1 and CDR2 from the germline V gene are SQVTM and ANQGSEA. The CDR3 runs 13 residues. Here the CDR3 DNA reads TGCAGCGTTGACCCAGGGGGAGACACTGAAGCTTTCTTT. Translation: CSVDPGGDTEAFF.

The chain employs TRBV5-5 and TRBJ2-7, with a tentative D call TRBD2 (6 bases). The germline V gene has CDR1 SGHKS and CDR2 YYEKEE (reference sequence). The CDR3 is made up of 16 amino acids. The V gene lost 0 bases and the J gene lost 1 base, with 14 bases spanning the gap. The CDR3 loop reads CASSLVSGDVSYEQYF. The CDR3 DNA is TGTGCCAGCAGCTTGGTTTCGGGGGACGTATCCTACGAGCAGTACTTC.

The chain is built from TRBV4-1 and TRBJ1-2, with D uncertain. Trimming took off 2 bases at V and 0 bases at J, with 10 bases between the two ends. Germline CDR1 reads MGHRA; CDR2 reads YSYEKL. The CDR3 loop spans 15 amino acids. The CDR3 spells CASSQKAGTNYGYTF. CDR3 DNA: TGCGCCAGCAGCCAAAAAGCAGGTACTAACTATGGCTACACCTTC.

The chain employs TRBV7-2 and TRBJ1-6; 7 bases match TRBD1. In germline, CDR1 is SGHTA, CDR2 FQGNSA. This CDR3 has 14 residues. V trimming: 5 bases; J trimming: 6 bases; junction bases outside the gene matches: 4. Written as DNA, the CDR3 is TGTGCCAGCAGCCGAGGACAGGTTAATTCACCCCTCCACTTT. It codes for CASSRGQVNSPLHF.

The chain employs TRBV5-1 and TRBJ1-2; D is uncertain. Per germline, CDR1 SGHRS and CDR2 YFSETQ. The CDR3 is made up of 15 amino acids. V lost 4 bases to trimming and J lost 4 bases, with 17 bases between them. The DNA for the CDR3 is TGCGCCAGCAGCGCCGACGCAGGAAATCTCTATGGCTACACCTTC. Translating gives CASSADAGNLYGYTF.

The CDR3 here is CASSSRQRETGELFF. Here the CDR3 DNA reads TGTGCCAGCAGCTCCCGCCAAAGAGAGACCGGGGAGCTGTTTTTT. The chain joins TRBV7-9 to TRBJ2-2; D remains ambiguous. The length of the CDR3 is 15 residues. The germline V gene has CDR1 SEHNR and CDR2 FQNEAQ (reference sequence). Trimming took 4 bases from V and 5 from J, leaving 14 bases between them.

The table lists this clone with a few counts. This sequence joins TRBV9 and TRBJ1-1, with D possibly TRBD1 on 6 matching bases. Between the trimmed V and J ends, which lost 1 base and 4 bases, there was a span of 8 bases. The CDR3 runs to 13 residues. The germline V gene encodes CDR1 SGDLS and CDR2 YYNGEE. The CDR3 loop reads CASSVTGSTEAFF. CDR3 coding DNA: TGTGCCAGCAGCGTAACAGGGAGCACTGAAGCTTTCTTT. The full variable domain, in which reference TRBV9 and TRBJ1-1 provide the parts outside the CDR3, is DSGVTQTPKHLITATGQRVTLRCSPRSGDLSVYWYQQSLDQGLQFLIQYYNGEERAKGNILERFSAQQFPDLHSELNLSSLELGDSALYFCASSVTGSTEAFFGQGTRLTVV.

This chain connects TRBV28 to TRBJ2-6, with D possibly TRBD2 on 5 matching bases. This CDR3 has 17 amino acids. From germline, CDR1 is MDHEN and CDR2 SYDVKM. V lost 2 bases and J lost 4, with 15 bases in between. The CDR3 nucleotides are TGTGCCAGCAGTTTAACCGAGGGCTTCTGGGGGGCCAACGTCCTGACTTTC. This encodes CASSLTEGFWGANVLTF.

This clone was counted once. V gene TRBV4-1 combines with J gene TRBJ2-7; 8 positions match TRBD1. The trim removed 0 bases at V and 3 bases at J, leaving 19 bases unmatched. The CDR3 contains 20 residues. The V gene's germline CDR1 is MGHRA and CDR2 YSYEKL. DNA of the CDR3: TGCGCCAGCAGCCAAGAAGACGGACAGGGCCGACTTGGTGAAATCTACGAGCAGTACTTC. It encodes CASSQEDGQGRLGEIYEQYF.

The chain joins TRBV18 to TRBJ2-1; D might be TRBD1 (6 bases). Trimming took off 2 bases at V and 6 bases at J, with 8 bases between the two ends. The CDR3 is 13 residues long. Germline CDR1 and CDR2: KGHSH and LQKENI. CDR3 DNA sequence: TGTGCCAGCTCACCAGGGACATTCAATGAGCAGTTCTTC. This gives the protein CASSPGTFNEQFF.

CDR3 amino acids: CASSSRQARETQYF. The CDR3 DNA is TGTGCCAGCAGCTCCCGACAGGCGCGAGAGACCCAGTACTTC. This chain links TRBV7-9 with TRBJ2-5, with D possibly TRBD1 on 6 matching bases. The length of the CDR3 is 14 residues. CDR1 is SEHNR and CDR2 is FQNEAQ in the germline V gene (reference sequence). Trimming left V 4 bases short and J 4 bases short, with 13 bases between.

V gene TRBV5-1 combines with J gene TRBJ1-5; TRBD1 is a possible D gene (5 bases). The CDR3 contains 13 residues. In germline, CDR1 is SGHRS, CDR2 YFSETQ. V was cut by 0 bases and J by 9 bases, with 10 bases left in between. CDR3 in DNA: TGCGCCAGCAGCTTGGAGGGGCAGGCGCCCCAGCATTTT. Encoded protein: CASSLEGQAPQHF.

The gene calls are TRBV12-5 and TRBJ1-5; TRBD1 aligns across 8 bases. The germline CDR1 and CDR2 sequences are LGHNT and FRNRAP. With 4 bases clipped from V and 4 bases from J, the junction kept 15 bases outside the gene matches. The CDR3 extends over 18 amino acids. The CDR3 region has the DNA TGTGCTAGTGGTTCTGCCCAGGGGGCGAACCGGAGGAATCAGCCCCAGCATTTT. As protein: CASGSAQGANRRNQPQHF.

V is TRBV18 and J is TRBJ2-2, with 12 bases matching TRBD1. Germline V gene sequence: CDR1 KGHSH, CDR2 LQKENI. This CDR3 spans 17 amino acids. With V trimmed by 3 bases and J by 0 bases, 2 bases remained unmatched. The CDR3 here is CASSPGTGGANTGELFF. DNA for the CDR3: TGTGCCAGCTCACCTGGGACAGGGGGCGCGAACACCGGGGAGCTGTTTTTT.

This sequence joins TRBV7-9 and TRBJ2-2; D may be TRBD2 (7 bases). Per the germline V gene, CDR1 is SEHNR and CDR2 is FQNEAQ (reference sequence). Trimming left V 1 base short and J 0 bases short, with 15 bases between. This CDR3 comprises 18 residues. CDR3 loop: CASSLGLRGGSNTGELFF. Written as DNA, the CDR3 is TGTGCCAGCAGCTTAGGCCTTCGCGGGGGCTCGAACACCGGGGAGCTGTTTTTT.